This T cell receptor (beta chain) originates from a study of blood T cell repertoires in COVID-19. Looking at the study overall: Donors in the United States, Italy and Spain gave samples during acute or convalescent COVID-19. PBMCs, B-cell-depleted T cells, or T cells were the source of the cDNA or gDNA that made up the material.

This clone was seen only once. Within the sample, other DNA sequences also encode this same CDR3. Authors' data handling: Amplifying reference gene primers gave estimates of nucleated cell counts. TCRdb's copy holds only in-frame clones and misses some; the assay was immunoSEQ multiplex PCR. V and J calls and clone size are those listed in that table; D and trimming were worked out from the DNA. This repertoire shows approximately 330,000 clones, approximately 90% found once; its top ten account for just over 9.5%. CDR1 is SGHRS and CDR2 is YFSETQ in the germline V gene. Unmatched junction bases numbered 4, after V lost 0 bases and J lost 5 bases. This CDR3 comprises 15 residues. A Seattle source enrolled patients during active infection and followed them longitudinally.

The source of this sequence is a man aged 30-40 years with COVID-19, enrolled during active disease. Sequenced input: peripheral blood. J is TRBJ2-2 and V is TRBV5-1; 7 bases agree with TRBD1. CDR3 protein: CASSLGQGWTGELFF. For the CDR3, the DNA is TGCGCCAGCAGCTTGGGACAGGGTTGGACCGGGGAGCTGTTTTTT. Together with reference TRBV5-1 and TRBJ2-2, the CDR3 gives the full variable domain: KAGVTQTPRYLIKTRGQQVTLSCSPISGHRSVSWYQQTPGQGLQFLFEYFSETQRNKGNFPGRFSGRQFSNSRSEMNVSTLELGDSALYLCASSLGQGWTGELFFGEGSRLTVL.